A single sample gave rise to the 28 T cell receptor beta chains below, sequenced in a study of shared T cell receptors in the human thymus. TCRdb keeps only in-frame clones here, not all; method: immunoSEQ multiplex PCR. In the table there are almost 550,000 clones, about 84% of which are singletons. This sample also belongs to another study, concerning human thymus T cells.

Sequencing was carried out using thymocytes. These receptors all stem from a boy younger than two with a congenital heart defect.

The V gene is TRBV10-2, the J gene TRBJ2-7; 10 bases map to TRBD1. V lost 2 bases and J lost 5; bases outside the gene matches: 9. Germline loops: CDR1 WSHSY, CDR2 SAAADI. CDR3 length equals 16 residues. This CDR3 is CASSENRDRGCDEQYF. CDR3 nucleotide sequence: TGCGCCAGCAGTGAGAACCGGGACAGGGGTTGCGACGAGCAGTACTTC.

The chain recombines TRBV11-2 with TRBJ1-1, with 10 bases that match TRBD1. After removal of 1 base from V and 6 bases from J, the junction contained 8 bases not matched to a gene. The CDR3 is 16 amino acids. Germline V gene data show CDR1 as SGHAT and CDR2 as FQNNGV. The CDR3 nucleotides read TGTGCCAGCAGCTTAGTTCTGACAGGGGGCTACCCTGAAGCTTTCTTT. Its protein is CASSLVLTGGYPEAFF.

This clone was found once. This rearrangement joins TRBV6-5 to TRBJ2-7; tentatively, D is TRBD2 (6 bases). Germline V CDR1 and CDR2: MNHEY, SVGAGI. Trimming cost V 2 bases and J 7 bases, with 15 bases left between them. The CDR3 is 14 residues long. CDR3 DNA: TGTGCCAGCAGTTACGCGGGATACTTACGGGAGCAGTACTTC. This sequence encodes CASSYAGYLREQYF.

The CDR3 DNA reads TGTGCCACCAGCCACGGGACAGGGGGCTCGAAGACCCAGTACTTC. Translating it yields CATSHGTGGSKTQYF. The chain has TRBV15 and TRBJ2-5, with 12 bases matching TRBD1. CDR1 is LNHNV, CDR2 YYDKDF, per germline (reference sequence). The length of the CDR3 is 15 residues. Unmatched junction bases numbered 7, after V lost 5 bases and J lost 6 bases. The entire variable domain, with the rest obtained from reference TRBV15 and TRBJ2-5, is as follows: DAMVIQNPRYQVTQFGKPVTLSCSQTLNHNVMYWYQQKSSQAPKLLFHYYDKDFNNEADTPDNFQSRRPNTSFCFLDIRSPGLGDTAMYLCATSHGTGGSKTQYFGPGTRLLVL.

This sequence joins TRBV15 and TRBJ1-1, with 9 bases that match TRBD1. With V trimmed by 4 bases and J by 2 bases, 8 bases remained unmatched. The length of the CDR3 is 16 residues. The germline CDR1 and CDR2 sequences are LNHNV and YYDKDF (reference sequence). The CDR3 reads CATSKEKDRGNTEAFF. The CDR3 bases are TGTGCCACCAGCAAAGAGAAGGACAGGGGAAACACTGAAGCTTTCTTT.

The V gene is TRBV6-4, the J gene TRBJ1-1; TRBD1 aligns across 7 bases. The length of the CDR3 is 13 residues. CDR1 and CDR2 (germline): MRHNA, SNTAGT. Trimming at V came to 3 bases and at J to 6 bases, leaving 4 bases not matched to a gene. CDR3 sequence reads: CASSERGLAEAFF. The CDR3 DNA follows: TGTGCCAGCAGTGAAAGGGGGCTCGCTGAAGCTTTCTTT.

The rearrangement uses TRBV28 and TRBJ2-7; 9 nucleotides align to TRBD1. The CDR3 spans 17 residues. The germline V gene has CDR1 MDHEN and CDR2 SYDVKM. V shed 7 bases, J shed 1 base, and the junction held 14 bases outside the gene matches. This chain's CDR3 is CASTPGTGLPGSYEQYF. DNA for the CDR3: TGTGCCAGCACCCCCGGGACAGGGCTTCCTGGATCCTACGAGCAGTACTTC.

This chain uses TRBV5-4 with TRBJ2-7, with TRBD1 matching over 12 bases. V was clipped by 4 bases and J by 6 bases; unmatched bases: 11. The germline V gene has CDR1 SGHNT and CDR2 YYREEE (reference sequence). The CDR3 runs 16 residues. The CDR3 is CASSPSTGTGGGEQYF. Here the CDR3 DNA reads TGTGCCAGCAGCCCGTCAACCGGGACAGGGGGCGGCGAGCAGTACTTC.

V is TRBV5-6 and J is TRBJ2-3; 8 bases are shared with TRBD2. Trimming at V came to 2 bases and at J to 3 bases, leaving 8 bases not matched to a gene. This CDR3 region has 16 residues. The V gene's germline CDR1 is SGHDT and CDR2 YYEEEE. CDR3 sequence reads: CASSLEREWVTDTQYF. In DNA, the CDR3 is TGTGCCAGCAGCTTAGAGCGGGAGTGGGTGACAGATACGCAGTATTTT.

The gene calls are TRBV5-6 and TRBJ2-4; TRBD1 matches 7 bases. V shed 4 bases and J 0 bases; nucleotides not matched to a gene: 7. Germline V gene sequence: CDR1 SGHDT, CDR2 YYEEEE. The CDR3 runs 16 residues. In DNA form, the CDR3 reads TGTGCCAGCAGCCTCGGACAGGATCTAGCCAAAAACATTCAGTACTTC. Amino acids: CASSLGQDLAKNIQYF.

The chain is built from TRBV11-2 and TRBJ1-2; the D gene is possibly TRBD1 (5 bases). This CDR3 is 13 amino acids long. V was trimmed by 3 bases and J by 10 bases, leaving 15 bases between them. Germline CDR1 is SGHAT and CDR2 is FQNNGV. CDR3 sequence (DNA): TGTGCCAGCAGCTTTTCCAGGGCGCTGACCTACACCTTC. It encodes CASSFSRALTYTF. Full variable domain (missing parts from reference TRBV11-2 and TRBJ1-2): EAGVAQSPRYKIIEKRQSVAFWCNPISGHATLYWYQQILGQGPKLLIQFQNNGVVDDSQLPKDRFSAERLKGVDSTLKIQPAKLEDSAVYLCASSFSRALTYTFGSGTRLTVV.

The CDR3 DNA is TGCGCCAGCAGCTTGGTGGCGGTCCCTAGGACTAGGGAAGAGACCCAGTACTTC. Amino acid sequence: CASSLVAVPRTREETQYF. V usage is TRBV5-1 and J usage is TRBJ2-5, with 7 positions matching TRBD2. CDR1 SGHRS and CDR2 YFSETQ come from the germline V gene. J gave up 3 bases and V 0 bases, and 14 bases lay outside the gene matches. The CDR3 is made up of 18 amino acids.

The chain links TRBV28 to TRBJ2-3; D remains ambiguous. This CDR3 has 18 residues. Germline values: CDR1 MDHEN, CDR2 SYDVKM. V was pared by 6 bases and J by 0 bases, with 22 bases between. The CDR3 loop is CASRPPEASTTSTDTQYF. The CDR3 nucleotides read TGTGCCAGCAGACCCCCCGAAGCTAGTACCACTAGCACAGATACGCAGTATTTT.

This clone was counted once. This sequence joins TRBV7-9 and TRBJ2-3, with unresolved D. In germline, CDR1 is SEHNR, CDR2 FQNEAQ (reference sequence). Trimming stripped 3 bases from V and 8 bases from J, with 9 bases between. The CDR3 has 12 amino acids. In DNA, the CDR3 is TGTGCCAGCAGCTTGAGCCCCGCTACGCAGTATTTT. Translating it yields CASSLSPATQYF.

In DNA, the CDR3 is TGTGCCAGCAGCTTAGTTGCGGACGAGCAGTACTTC. Its translation is CASSLVADEQYF. This chain joins TRBV7-9 and TRBJ2-7; D is unresolved. CDR3 size: 12 residues. Trimming removed 1 base at V and 5 bases at J, with 6 bases between. Germline V CDR1 and CDR2: SEHNR, FQNEAQ (reference sequence).

The chain combines TRBV4-3 with TRBJ1-4; a possible D gene is TRBD1 (5 bases). The CDR3 is 19 residues long. V lost 1 base, J lost 1 base, and 19 bases lay in between. Germline CDR1 LGHNA, CDR2 YSLEER. The CDR3 sequence is CASSQGTDIHGETNEKLFF. The CDR3 DNA is TGCGCCAGCAGCCAAGGGACGGACATTCACGGTGAAACTAATGAAAAACTGTTTTTT.

Comments on this clone: The limits of the CDR3 on the DNA are not certain, so only TCRdb's listed CDR3 is given. The V gene is TRBV29-1, the J gene TRBJ1-2. Both ends counted, the CDR3 spans 14 residues. CDR1 SQVTM and CDR2 ANQGSEA come from the germline V gene. The CDR3 region is CSVPSGRGGWGYTF.

This clone was counted ten times or more. V gene TRBV19 combines with J gene TRBJ1-3; 7 bases match TRBD1. This CDR3 region has 16 residues. V lost 4 bases, J lost 0 bases, and 6 bases stayed unmatched. Per the germline V gene, CDR1 is LNHDA and CDR2 is SQIVND (reference sequence). The CDR3 DNA is TGTGCCAGTAGTACGGGACAGTGGAGCTCTGGAAACACCATATATTTT. This codes for CASSTGQWSSGNTIYF.

This clone turned up a few times. The rearrangement links TRBV19 to TRBJ1-5; D unclear. V was clipped by 4 bases and J by 0 bases, with 19 bases between them. The CDR3 runs to 18 residues. Germline V gives CDR1 LNHDA, CDR2 SQIVND (reference sequence). The CDR3: CASSTRPGRVGSNQPQHF. In DNA, the CDR3 is TGTGCCAGTAGTACAAGGCCCGGGCGGGTGGGTAGCAATCAGCCCCAGCATTTT.

This clone is a singleton in its sample. The V gene is TRBV28, the J gene TRBJ1-5; TRBD1 agrees at 11 bases. The CDR3 extends over 21 amino acids. J was trimmed by 4 bases and V by 1 base; bases with no gene match: 18. Germline CDR1 and CDR2: MDHEN and SYDVKM. The CDR3 region is CASSLSYFRDRGLRGNQPQHF. In nucleotides, the CDR3 is TGTGCCAGCAGTTTATCCTACTTTCGGGACAGGGGGTTGAGGGGGAATCAGCCCCAGCATTTT.

The chain joins TRBV5-5 to TRBJ2-3; the match to TRBD2 covers 8 bases. The junction had 7 bases not matched to a gene; V was cut back by 2 bases and J by 2 bases. Looked up from germline, CDR1 is SGHKS and CDR2 is YYEKEE (reference sequence). This CDR3 region has 16 residues. As DNA, the CDR3 is TGTGCCAGCAGCTTTTGCGGGAGGCCCCCCACAGATACGCAGTATTTT. This translates into CASSFCGRPPTDTQYF.

This clone came up once. This sequence joins TRBV19 and TRBJ2-7, with TRBD1 identical over 7 bases. V dropped 11 bases and J dropped 7; count of bases not matched to a gene: 11. Germline V gene data show CDR1 as LNHDA and CDR2 as SQIVND (reference sequence). This CDR3 comprises 12 residues. CDR3 loop: CASTTGAGEQYF. CDR3 nucleotides: TGTGCCTCTACCACAGGGGCGGGTGAGCAGTACTTC.

The gene calls are TRBV10-3 and TRBJ1-1, with D possibly TRBD1 on 6 matching bases. With 8 bases removed from V and 1 base from J, the gap between germline ends came to 17 bases. The CDR3 totals 15 residues. CDR1 and CDR2 from the germline V gene are ENHRY and SYGVKD. The CDR3 bases are TGTGCCATCGATCCGGGGGGCCTAGGGAACACTGAAGCTTTCTTT. Residues: CAIDPGGLGNTEAFF.

The genes are TRBV6-5 and TRBJ1-1; tentative D call: TRBD1 (5 bases). V was clipped by 0 bases and J by 0 bases, with 11 bases between them. The germline V gene has CDR1 MNHEY and CDR2 SVGAGI. CDR3 size: 16 residues. The CDR3 here is CASSYSTAGLNTEAFF. The CDR3 DNA sequence: TGTGCCAGCAGTTACTCGACGGCAGGGCTGAACACTGAAGCTTTCTTT.

This chain connects TRBV28 to TRBJ2-3, with D perhaps TRBD2 (5 bases). Trimming removed 7 bases at V and 10 bases at J, with 15 bases between. CDR3 length: 12 residues. The germline V gene encodes CDR1 MDHEN and CDR2 SYDVKM. The CDR3 here is CASIGAEAAQYF. The CDR3 DNA reads TGTGCCAGCATTGGAGCGGAGGCCGCGCAGTATTTT.

This chain links TRBV2 with TRBJ1-2; D remains unclear. Germline CDR1 SNHLY, CDR2 FYNNEI. The CDR3 sequence is 10 residues long. The CDR3 here is CGLPTDGYTF. The CDR3 nucleotides are TGTGGTCTCCCCACGGATGGCTACACCTTC.

The chain recombines TRBV5-6 with TRBJ1-4; 10 bases agree with TRBD1. Germline assignment: CDR1 SGHDT and CDR2 YYEEEE. V trimming: 4 bases; J trimming: 0 bases; junction bases outside the gene matches: 9. This CDR3 is 18 amino acids long. The CDR3 spells CASSRKDRGPATNEKLFF. Here the CDR3 DNA reads TGTGCCAGCAGCCGGAAAGACAGGGGGCCTGCAACTAATGAAAAACTGTTTTTT.

In regard to this clone: The missing conserved phenylalanine or tryptophan at the end of this CDR3 makes a read error likely. Because the CDR3's place on the DNA is in doubt, the DNA is left out and the CDR3 is given as listed by TCRdb. The chain employs TRBV10-2 and TRBJ2-7; TRBD2, the D gene given by the table, was not confirmed from the DNA. Per the germline V gene, CDR1 is WSHSY and CDR2 is SAAADI. Including both end residues, the CDR3 is 18 amino acids long. The CDR3 is CASTSQRQKKASRMVNSS.